This T cell receptor beta chain derives from a study of blood T cell repertoires in COVID-19. Some clones are missing from TCRdb's copy, which holds only in-frame ones; the method was immunoSEQ multiplex PCR. Of tens of thousands of clones in the sample, around three quarters were seen once. Material: peripheral blood. This TCR was sampled from a man older than 75 with acute or convalescent COVID-19.

This CDR3 is CASSTGLAGIHEQFF. CDR3 coding DNA: TGTGCCAGCAGCACGGGACTAGCGGGAATACATGAGCAGTTCTTC. The J gene is TRBJ2-1, the V gene TRBV2, with 13 bases lining up with TRBD2. J gave up 8 bases and V 6 bases, and 7 bases lay outside the gene matches. Germline CDR1 SNHLY, CDR2 FYNNEI. This CDR3 region has 15 residues.